This TCR beta chain appears in the sequencing data of a study of cytomegalovirus exposure and HLA in healthy donors. It was with 60 Vbeta and 13 Jbeta primers that the PCR ran. Repertoires were generated with immunoSEQ multiplex PCR, while TCRdb's copy carries only in-frame clones and drops some. The data hold 70,000 to 80,000 clones, with around 82% observed a single time. The CDR3 is 17 residues long. The germline gives CDR1 SNHLY, CDR2 FYNNEI. V lost 6 bases and J lost 7, with 22 bases in between. General study results and limits: In a later analysis, HLA-associated TCR beta chains were more clonally expanded than equally common others.

About this clone: The antigen remains unidentified.

This receptor was identified in a man younger than 35 in good health and CMV-seronegative. Sequenced: PBMCs. This chain links TRBV2 with TRBJ1-6; D call uncertain. The chain's CDR3 is CASSPTLLPPGNSPLHF. CDR3 in DNA: TGTGCCAGCAGCCCAACTCTTCTACCCCCGGGAAATTCACCCCTCCACTTT.